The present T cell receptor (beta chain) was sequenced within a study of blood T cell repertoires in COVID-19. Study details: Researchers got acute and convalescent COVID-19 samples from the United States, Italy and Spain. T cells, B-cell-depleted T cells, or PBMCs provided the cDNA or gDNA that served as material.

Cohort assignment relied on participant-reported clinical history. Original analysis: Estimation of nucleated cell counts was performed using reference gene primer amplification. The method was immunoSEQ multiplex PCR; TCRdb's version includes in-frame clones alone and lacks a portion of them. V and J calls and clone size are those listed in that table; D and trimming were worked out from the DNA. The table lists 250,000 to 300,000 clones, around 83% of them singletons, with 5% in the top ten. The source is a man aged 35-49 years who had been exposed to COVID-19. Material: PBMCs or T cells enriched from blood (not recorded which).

CDR3 region: CASGSLYEQFF. The CDR3 nucleotides read TGTGCTAGTGGTTCCCTGTATGAGCAGTTCTTC. The chain joins TRBV12-5 to TRBJ2-1; D ambiguous. The CDR3 has 11 residues. CDR1 is LGHNT, CDR2 FRNRAP, per germline. V lost 4 bases and J lost 8, with 6 bases in between.